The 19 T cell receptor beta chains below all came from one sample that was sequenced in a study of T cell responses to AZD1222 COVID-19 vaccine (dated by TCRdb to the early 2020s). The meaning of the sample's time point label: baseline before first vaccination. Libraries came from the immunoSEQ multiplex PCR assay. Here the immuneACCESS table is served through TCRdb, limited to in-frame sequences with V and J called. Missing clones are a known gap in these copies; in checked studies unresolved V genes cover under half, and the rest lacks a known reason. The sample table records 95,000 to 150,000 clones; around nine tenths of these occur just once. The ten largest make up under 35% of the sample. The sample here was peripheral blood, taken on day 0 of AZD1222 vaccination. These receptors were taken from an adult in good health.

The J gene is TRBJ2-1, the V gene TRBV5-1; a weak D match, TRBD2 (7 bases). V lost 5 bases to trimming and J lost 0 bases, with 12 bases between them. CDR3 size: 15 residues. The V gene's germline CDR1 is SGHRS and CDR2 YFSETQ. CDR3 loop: CASRRGASSYNEQFF. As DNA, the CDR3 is TGCGCCAGCAGACGGGGGGCGAGCTCCTACAATGAGCAGTTCTTC.

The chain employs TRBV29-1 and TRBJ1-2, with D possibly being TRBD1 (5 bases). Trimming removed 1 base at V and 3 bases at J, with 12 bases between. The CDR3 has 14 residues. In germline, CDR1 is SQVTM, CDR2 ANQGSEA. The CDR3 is CSVEVGGVDYGYTF. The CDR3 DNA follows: TGCAGCGTTGAAGTAGGAGGGGTAGACTATGGCTACACCTTC.

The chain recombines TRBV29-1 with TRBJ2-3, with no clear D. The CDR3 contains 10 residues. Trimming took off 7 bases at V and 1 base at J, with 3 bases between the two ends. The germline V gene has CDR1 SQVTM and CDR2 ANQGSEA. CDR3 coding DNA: TGCAGCGGGGGCACAGATACGCAGTATTTT. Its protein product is CSGGTDTQYF.

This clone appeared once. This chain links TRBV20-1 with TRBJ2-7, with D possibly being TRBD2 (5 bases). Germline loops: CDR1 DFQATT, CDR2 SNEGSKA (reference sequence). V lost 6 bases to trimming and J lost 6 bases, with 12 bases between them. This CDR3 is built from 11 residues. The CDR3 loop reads CSAAPSSEQYF. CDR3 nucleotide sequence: TGCAGTGCCGCCCCTAGCAGCGAGCAGTACTTC.

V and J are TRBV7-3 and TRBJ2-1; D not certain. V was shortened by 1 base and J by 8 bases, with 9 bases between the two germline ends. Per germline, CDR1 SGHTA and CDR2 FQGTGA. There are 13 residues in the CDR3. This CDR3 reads CASSLSPKDEQFF. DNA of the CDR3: TGTGCCAGCAGCTTAAGCCCCAAGGATGAGCAGTTCTTC.

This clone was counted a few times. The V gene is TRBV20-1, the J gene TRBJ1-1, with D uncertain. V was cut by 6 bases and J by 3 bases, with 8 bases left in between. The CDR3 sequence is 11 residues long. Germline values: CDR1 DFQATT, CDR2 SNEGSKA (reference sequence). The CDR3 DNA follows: TGCAGTGCGCCCGTCGACACTGAAGCTTTCTTT. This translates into CSAPVDTEAFF.

The CDR3 DNA is TGTGCCATCAGTGCTTCCTATGGGGCTAGCGGGAGATACAATGAGCAGTTCTTC. It codes for CAISASYGASGRYNEQFF. The rearrangement links TRBV10-3 to TRBJ2-1; the match to TRBD2 covers 10 bases. The CDR3 sequence is 18 residues long. Germline values: CDR1 ENHRY, CDR2 SYGVKD. The J segment lost 4 bases and the V segment lost 4 bases, leaving 13 bases of the junction unmatched.

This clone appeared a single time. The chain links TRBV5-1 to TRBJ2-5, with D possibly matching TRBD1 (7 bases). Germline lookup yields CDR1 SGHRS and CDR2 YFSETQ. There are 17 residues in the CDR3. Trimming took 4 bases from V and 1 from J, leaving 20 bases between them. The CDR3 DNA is TGCGCCAGCAGCCAGGGGGGTGGCGCGGTCCTCCAAGAGACCCAGTACTTC. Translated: CASSQGGGAVLQETQYF.

The CDR3 sequence: CASSGSGSLNTEAFF. In nucleotides, the CDR3 is TGTGCCAGCAGCGGGTCAGGGAGTTTGAACACTGAAGCTTTCTTT. The chain recombines TRBV9 with TRBJ1-1; possible D gene TRBD1, 5 bases. V was clipped by 3 bases and J by 0 bases, with 12 bases between them. The CDR3 consists of 15 residues. The germline V gene encodes CDR1 SGDLS and CDR2 YYNGEE.

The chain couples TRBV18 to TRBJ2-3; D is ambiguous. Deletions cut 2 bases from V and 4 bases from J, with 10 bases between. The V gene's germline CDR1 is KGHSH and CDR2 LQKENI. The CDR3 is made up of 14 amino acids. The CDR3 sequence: CASSPGEVPDTQYF. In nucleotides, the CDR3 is TGTGCCAGCTCACCAGGAGAGGTCCCAGATACGCAGTATTTT.

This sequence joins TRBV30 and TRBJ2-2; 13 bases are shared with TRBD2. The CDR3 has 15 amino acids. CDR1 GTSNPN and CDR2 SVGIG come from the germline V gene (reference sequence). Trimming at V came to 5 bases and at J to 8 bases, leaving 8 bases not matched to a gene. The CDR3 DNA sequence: TGTGCCTGGGGTCGGACTAGCGGGAGTTGGGGGGAGCTGTTTTTT. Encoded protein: CAWGRTSGSWGELFF.

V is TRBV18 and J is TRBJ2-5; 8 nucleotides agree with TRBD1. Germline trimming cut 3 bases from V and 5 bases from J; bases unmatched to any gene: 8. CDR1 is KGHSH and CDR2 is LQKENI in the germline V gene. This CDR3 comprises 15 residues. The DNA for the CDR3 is TGTGCCAGCTCACCCATGCAGGGGGCGAGGGAGACCCAGTACTTC. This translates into CASSPMQGARETQYF.

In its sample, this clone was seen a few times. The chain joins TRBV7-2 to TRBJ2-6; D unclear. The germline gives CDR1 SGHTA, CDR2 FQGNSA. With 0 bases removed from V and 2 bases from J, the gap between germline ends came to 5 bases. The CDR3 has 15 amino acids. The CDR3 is CASSLAGPGANVLTF. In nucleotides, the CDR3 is TGTGCCAGCAGCTTAGCAGGGCCTGGGGCCAACGTCCTGACTTTC.

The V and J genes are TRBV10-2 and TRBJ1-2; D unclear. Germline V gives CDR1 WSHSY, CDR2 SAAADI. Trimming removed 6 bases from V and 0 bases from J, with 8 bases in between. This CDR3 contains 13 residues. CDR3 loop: CASSETANYGYTF. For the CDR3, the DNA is TGCGCCAGCAGCGAGACCGCTAACTATGGCTACACCTTC.

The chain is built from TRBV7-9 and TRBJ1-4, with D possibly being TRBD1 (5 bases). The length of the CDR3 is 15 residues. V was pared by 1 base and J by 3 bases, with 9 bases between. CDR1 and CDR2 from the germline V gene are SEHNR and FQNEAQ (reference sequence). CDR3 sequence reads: CASSLGRGPNEKLFF. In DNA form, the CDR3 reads TGTGCCAGCAGCTTAGGGAGGGGACCTAATGAAAAACTGTTTTTT.

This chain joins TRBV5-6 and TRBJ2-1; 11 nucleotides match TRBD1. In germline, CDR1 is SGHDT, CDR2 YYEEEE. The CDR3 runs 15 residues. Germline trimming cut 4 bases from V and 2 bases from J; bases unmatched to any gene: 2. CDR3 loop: CASSRDRGTYNEQFF. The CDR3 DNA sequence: TGTGCCAGCAGCCGGGACAGGGGGACCTACAATGAGCAGTTCTTC.

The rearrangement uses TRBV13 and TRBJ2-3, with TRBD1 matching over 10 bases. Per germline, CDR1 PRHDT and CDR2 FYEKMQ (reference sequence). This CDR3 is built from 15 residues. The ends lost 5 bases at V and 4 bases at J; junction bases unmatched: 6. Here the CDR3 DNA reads TGTGCCAGCAGCCCGACAGGGGGCCTTTCAGATACGCAGTATTTT. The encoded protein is CASSPTGGLSDTQYF. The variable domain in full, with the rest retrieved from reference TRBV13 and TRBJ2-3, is AAGVIQSPRHLIKEKRETATLKCYPIPRHDTVYWYQQGPGQDPQFLISFYEKMQSDKGSIPDRFSAQQFSDYHSELNMSSLELGDSALYFCASSPTGGLSDTQYFGPGTRLTVL.

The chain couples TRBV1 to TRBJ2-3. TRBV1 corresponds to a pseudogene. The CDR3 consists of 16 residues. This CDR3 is CTSSPRVWGCTDTQYF. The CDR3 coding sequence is TGCACCAGCAGCCCCCGAGTCTGGGGTTGCACAGATACGCAGTATTTT.

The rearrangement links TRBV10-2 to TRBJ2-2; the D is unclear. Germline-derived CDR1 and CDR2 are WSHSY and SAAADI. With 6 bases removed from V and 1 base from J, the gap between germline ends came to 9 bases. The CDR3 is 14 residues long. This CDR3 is CASSSLRNTGELFF. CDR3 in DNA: TGCGCCAGCAGCAGCCTTAGGAACACCGGGGAGCTGTTTTTT.